A selection of T cell receptor beta chains follows, all from one sample in a study of T cells in Graves' hyperthyroidism and ophthalmopathy. TCRdb itself ran the multiplex PCR reads through MiXCR, one entry per CDR3 protein. The sample has under 300,000 distinct CDR3 sequences, roughly 15% seen once. Sequencing input: blood. The receptors derive from a woman in her forties or fifties with Graves' hyperthyroidism that later progressed to Graves' ophthalmopathy. CDR3s include the opening cysteine and the closing phenylalanine or tryptophan. A D gene is named only where the DNA matches it firmly. Part of the rows lack a size; the others show once, few, many or a class for expanded clones.

size	D	J	V	CDR3	DNA
many	NA	TRBJ2-1	TRBV5-8	CASSLGTEPNEQFF	TGTGCCAGCAGCTTGGGAACGGAGCCCAATGAGCAGTTCTTC
few	TRBD1	TRBJ2-1	TRBV7-3	CASSSGQGYEQFF	TGTGCCAGCAGCTCGGGACAGGGATATGAGCAGTTCTTC
NA	TRBD2	TRBJ2-1	TRBV28	CASMYSGGQNEQFF	TGTGCCAGCATGTATAGCGGGGGCCAAAATGAGCAGTTCTTC
many	TRBD2	TRBJ2-5	TRBV2	CASSKTRVGGRASETQYF	TGTGCCAGCAGTAAAACGAGGGTAGGCGGGAGGGCCTCAGAGACCCAGTACTTC
few	TRBD2	TRBJ2-3	TRBV4-1	CASSTSLLAGNKDTQYF	TGCGCCAGCAGCACTTCTTTACTAGCGGGAAATAAGGATACGCAGTATTTT
many	NA	TRBJ2-7	TRBV29-1	CSVGAVGGPYEQYF	TGCAGCGTTGGGGCGGTGGGGGGGCCCTACGAGCAGTACTTC
few	NA	TRBJ1-5	TRBV7-2	CASSLKGSNQPQHF	TGTGCCAGCAGCTTGAAGGGCAGCAATCAGCCCCAGCATTTT
many	NA	TRBJ1-3	TRBV18	CASSPPGPSGNTIYF	TGTGCCAGCTCACCACCCGGACCCTCTGGAAACACCATATATTTT
many	TRBD1	TRBJ2-2	TRBV20-1	CSASNQGARTGELFF	TGCAGTGCTAGTAACCAGGGGGCGCGCACCGGGGAGCTGTTTTTT
NA	NA	TRBJ2-5	TRBV3-1	CASSQESGPQETQYF	TGTGCCAGCAGCCAAGAGAGCGGACCCCAAGAGACCCAGTACTTC
many	NA	TRBJ2-5	TRBV6-1	CASIHPGGETQYF	TGTGCCAGCATTCACCCCGGGGGAGAGACCCAGTACTTC
NA	TRBD2	TRBJ2-3	TRBV9	CASSVAHRTSGSTDTQYF	TGTGCCAGCAGCGTAGCTCACCGGACTAGCGGGAGTACAGATACGCAGTATTTT
many	NA	TRBJ1-2	TRBV12-3/TRBV12-4	CASSFRQVQAGYGYTF	TGTGCCAGCAGTTTTAGACAGGTCCAAGCGGGCTATGGCTACACCTTC
NA	NA	TRBJ2-2	TRBV9	CASSARQGGTGELFF	TGTGCCAGCAGCGCCCGACAGGGAGGAACCGGGGAGCTGTTTTTT
NA	NA	TRBJ2-2	TRBV20-1	CSARRQANTGELFF	TGCAGTGCTAGAAGGCAAGCAAACACCGGGGAGCTGTTTTTT
NA	TRBD2	TRBJ2-1	TRBV5-4	CASSLAGGHEQFF	TGTGCCAGCAGCCTAGCGGGAGGCCATGAGCAGTTCTTC
many	TRBD1	TRBJ2-1	TRBV5-1	CASSPGQGARLGEQFF	TGCGCCAGCAGCCCGGGACAGGGGGCGCGTCTCGGTGAGCAGTTCTTC
many	NA	TRBJ1-5	TRBV3-1	CASSPTGGGRAQHF	TGTGCCAGCAGCCCGACTGGGGGGGGTAGGGCCCAGCATTTT
few	NA	TRBJ2-2	TRBV20-1	CSALDSYTGELFF	TGCAGTGCTTTGGACAGTTACACCGGGGAGCTGTTTTTT
NA	TRBD2	TRBJ2-5	TRBV11-2	CASSLTGTSGSQETQYF	TGTGCCAGCAGTCTTACCGGGACTAGCGGGAGCCAAGAGACCCAGTACTTC
NA	NA	TRBJ2-1	TRBV19	CASSGMRGASYNEQFF	TGTGCCAGTAGTGGGATGAGGGGGGCAAGCTACAATGAGCAGTTCTTC
NA	NA	TRBJ1-6	TRBV5-1	CASSLTLRPLHF	TGCGCCAGCAGCTTGACGTTGCGGCCCCTCCACTTT
few	TRBD1	TRBJ1-5	TRBV5-1	CASRHGTGGDQPQHF	TGCGCCAGCAGACACGGGACAGGGGGGGACCAGCCCCAGCATTTT
NA	NA	TRBJ2-2	TRBV25-1	CASGQDAAGELFF	TGTGCCAGCGGCCAGGACGCCGCGGGGGAGCTGTTTTTT
many	NA	TRBJ2-2	TRBV12-3/TRBV12-4	CASRSRKGNTGELFF	TGTGCCAGCAGGTCCAGGAAGGGGAACACCGGGGAGCTGTTTTTT
many	NA	TRBJ1-5	TRBV3-1	CASSQDWGGDQPQHF	TGTGCCAGCAGCCAAGATTGGGGAGGGGACCAGCCCCAGCATTTT
many	TRBD2	TRBJ2-1	TRBV20-1	CSAAGGTSGKNEQFF	TGCAGTGCTGCCGGGGGGACTAGCGGGAAGAATGAGCAGTTCTTC
NA	NA	TRBJ1-2	TRBV9	CASSDSPAIHANYGYTF	TGTGCCAGCAGCGACTCGCCTGCTATACATGCTAACTATGGCTACACCTTC
many	NA	TRBJ2-3	TRBV7-9	CASSLGTADTQYF	TGTGCCAGCAGCTTAGGGACAGCAGATACGCAGTATTTT
many	NA	TRBJ2-5	TRBV20-1	CSARGLPQETQYF	TGCAGTGCCCGGGGACTTCCACAAGAGACCCAGTACTTC
many	NA	TRBJ2-5	TRBV19	CASSTDQGPQETQYF	TGTGCCAGTAGTACAGACCAGGGGCCACAAGAGACCCAGTACTTC
few	TRBD1	TRBJ2-1	TRBV5-6	CASSLPGRGTEQFF	TGTGCCAGCAGCTTACCGGGCAGGGGGACTGAGCAGTTCTTC
NA	TRBD1	TRBJ1-3	TRBV2	CASSGTGPSGNTIYF	TGTGCCAGCTCCGGGACAGGGCCCTCTGGAAACACCATATATTTT
many	NA	TRBJ1-1	TRBV18	CASSPFGGVEAFF	TGTGCCAGCTCACCCTTCGGGGGGGTTGAAGCTTTCTTT
NA	NA	TRBJ2-2	TRBV7-9	CASSPLWGSNTGELFF	TGTGCCAGCAGCCCCCTTTGGGGGTCGAACACCGGGGAGCTGTTTTTT
many	TRBD1	TRBJ2-1	TRBV24-1	CATSDPRTGRGDINEQFF	TGTGCCACCAGTGATCCCCGGACAGGGCGAGGGGACATCAATGAGCAGTTCTTC
few	NA	TRBJ1-6	TRBV9	CASSVEQIPNSPLHF	TGTGCCAGCAGCGTAGAACAGATACCTAATTCACCCCTCCACTTT
many	TRBD1	TRBJ1-5	TRBV6-1	CASKTGAILSNQPQHF	TGTGCCAGCAAAACAGGGGCGATCCTTAGCAATCAGCCCCAGCATTTT
few	TRBD2	TRBJ2-7	TRBV7-9	CATELAGEYEQYF	TGTGCCACAGAACTAGCGGGAGAGTACGAGCAGTACTTC